Sequencing of this T cell receptor beta chain was carried out in a study of T cells of healthy individuals listed by TCRdb under 2018. Only a few counts were recorded for this clonotype. The target of this receptor is not known. Within one base of it there is no much larger clone, and no base qualities were kept. Library preparation employed 5' RACE. For sequencing, an Illumina MiSeq was employed. TCRdb reworked the public reads: Q25 trimming with fastp, MiXCR clone assembly, productive beta chains retained. Here each entry gathers all rows of one CDR3 protein and keeps the most common genes and DNA. The sample records 90,000 to 100,000 distinct CDR3 sequences, approximately 15% of which are singletons. The ten largest make up 6.2% of the sample. The CDR3 covers 13 residues, taking in both the cysteine and the phenylalanine. Here the CDR3 DNA is all that survives: 39 bases in frame from base 1. V is reduced by 8 bases and J by 4 bases, leaving a spacing of 14 bases between them. CDR1 LNHDA and CDR2 SQIVND are derived from the germline V gene (reference sequence).

The sequence was collected from a human donor in good health. The rearranged chain carries TRBV19 and TRBJ1-2; there is no confident call for the D gene. The CDR3 reads CASSTRNSYGYTF. The sequence in DNA is TGTGCCAGTTCGACCAGGAACAGCTATGGCTACACCTTC.